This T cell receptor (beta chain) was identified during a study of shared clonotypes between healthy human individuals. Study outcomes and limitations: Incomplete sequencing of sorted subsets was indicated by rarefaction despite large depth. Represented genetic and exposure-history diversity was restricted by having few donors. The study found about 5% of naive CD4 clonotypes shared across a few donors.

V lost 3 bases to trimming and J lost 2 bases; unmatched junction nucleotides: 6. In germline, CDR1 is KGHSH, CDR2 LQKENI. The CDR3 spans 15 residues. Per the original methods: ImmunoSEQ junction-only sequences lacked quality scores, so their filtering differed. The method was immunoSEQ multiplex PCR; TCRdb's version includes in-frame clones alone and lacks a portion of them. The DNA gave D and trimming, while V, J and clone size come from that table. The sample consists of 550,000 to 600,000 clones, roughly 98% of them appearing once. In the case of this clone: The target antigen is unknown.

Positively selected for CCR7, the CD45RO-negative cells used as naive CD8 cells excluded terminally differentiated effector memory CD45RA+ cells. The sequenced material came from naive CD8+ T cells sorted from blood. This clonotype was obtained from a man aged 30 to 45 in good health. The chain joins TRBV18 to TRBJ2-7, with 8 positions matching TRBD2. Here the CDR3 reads CASSPGGGRAYEQYF. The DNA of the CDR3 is TGTGCCAGCTCACCCGGGGGGGGTAGGGCCTACGAGCAGTACTTC.